Below are 9 T cell receptor beta chains sequenced from a single sample in a study of monozygotic twins with inflammatory bowel disease. TCRdb reprocessed the 5' RACE reads and stores each CDR3 protein as one record, lacking DNA. The listing records roughly 140,000 distinct CDR3 sequences. The material sequenced was blood. These receptor sequences come from a human donor with ulcerative colitis or Crohn's disease, or a healthy co-twin of an affected twin (not recorded which).

The V and J genes are TRBV5-1 and TRBJ1-1. CDR1 and CDR2 (germline): SGHRS, YFSETQ. This CDR3 is built from 15 residues. This chain's CDR3 is CASSFFTRYNTEAFF. Together with reference TRBV5-1 and TRBJ1-1, the CDR3 gives the full variable domain: KAGVTQTPRYLIKTRGQQVTLSCSPISGHRSVSWYQQTPGQGLQFLFEYFSETQRNKGNFPGRFSGRQFSNSRSEMNVSTLELGDSALYLCASSFFTRYNTEAFFGQGTRLTVV.

The J gene is TRBJ1-5, the V gene TRBV20-1; TCRdb returns TRBD1, unconfirmable since there is no DNA. The CDR3 extends over 14 amino acids. From germline, CDR1 is DFQATT and CDR2 SNEGSKA (reference sequence). The CDR3 here is CSASGTGNNQPQHF.

The J gene is TRBJ1-2, the V gene TRBV5-6; TCRdb indicates TRBD1, and absent DNA this call remains unverified. CDR3 length: 15 residues. Germline V lookup: CDR1 SGHDT, CDR2 YYEEEE. CDR3 protein: CASSLGPGDTYGYTF.

The J gene is TRBJ2-5, the V gene TRBV7-2; TCRdb gives TRBD2 as the D gene, but with no DNA this cannot be confirmed. CDR3 length: 15 residues. Germline CDR1 is SGHTA and CDR2 is FQGNSA. The CDR3 sequence: CASSLEGLKQETQYF. The complete variable domain, with remaining parts taken from reference TRBV7-2 and TRBJ2-5, reads GAGVSQSPSNKVTEKGKDVELRCDPISGHTALYWYRQSLGQGLEFLIYFQGNSAPDKSGLPSDRFSAERTGGSVSTLTIQRTQQEDSAVYLCASSLEGLKQETQYFGPGTRLLVL.

This chain joins TRBV10-3 and TRBJ2-7. The CDR3 consists of 14 residues. Germline lookup yields CDR1 ENHRY and CDR2 SYGVKD. The CDR3 sequence: CAISPRQEAYEQYF.

The V gene is TRBV20-1, the J gene TRBJ1-6; the TCRdb call, TRBD1, lacks DNA for checking. The V gene's germline CDR1 is DFQATT and CDR2 SNEGSKA (reference sequence). The CDR3 covers 13 residues. The CDR3 sequence: CSARQDTNSPLHF.

The chain uses TRBV5-1 and TRBJ1-1; TCRdb picks TRBD1, but there is no DNA to check that call. The CDR3 is 15 amino acids. Germline assignment: CDR1 SGHRS and CDR2 YFSETQ. The CDR3 loop is CASSPLTGVNTEAFF.

The genes are TRBV3-1 and TRBJ2-2; the TCRdb D gene call, TRBD2, has no DNA to confirm it. CDR3 length: 19 residues. Germline assignment: CDR1 LGHDT and CDR2 YNNKEL (reference sequence). The CDR3 here is CASSQDSEGARANTGELFF.

The genes are TRBV29-1 and TRBJ2-7. The V gene's germline CDR1 is SQVTM and CDR2 ANQGSEA. This CDR3 has 13 amino acids. The CDR3 sequence is CSAKDRTSYEQYF.